These 7 T cell receptor beta chains share one sample of origin, sequenced in a study of somatic mutations in cytotoxic T cells in rheumatoid arthritis. Using immunoSEQ multiplex PCR, the repertoire was profiled, and TCRdb retains in-frame clones only, with some absent. Here the sample spans almost 20,000 clones, roughly 87% being singletons. The sample comprised CD8+ T cells sorted from blood. Receptors were obtained from a woman aged 45-59 years in good health.

J is TRBJ1-1 and V is TRBV6-5; D is possibly TRBD1 (5 bases). The CDR3 contains 12 residues. Between the trimmed V and J ends, which lost 5 bases and 4 bases, there was a span of 8 bases. Germline V gene lookup returns CDR1 MNHEY and CDR2 SVGAGI. The CDR3 DNA is TGTGCCAGCAGTGCAGGGATCACTGAAGCTTTCTTT. Amino acid sequence: CASSAGITEAFF.

The gene calls are TRBV7-9 and TRBJ2-5; perhaps TRBD2 as D (6 bases). The V gene's germline CDR1 is SEHNR and CDR2 FQNEAQ (reference sequence). The CDR3 runs 14 residues. V dropped 5 bases and J dropped 2 bases, with 12 bases sitting between them. This CDR3 reads CASSPEGLQETQYF. CDR3 in DNA: TGTGCCAGCAGCCCTGAGGGACTGCAAGAGACCCAGTACTTC.

The chain recombines TRBV19 with TRBJ1-1; no definite D call. The germline V gene encodes CDR1 LNHDA and CDR2 SQIVND (reference sequence). The CDR3 is 15 residues long. The ends were cut back, 5 bases at V and 3 bases at J, with 16 bases in the middle. CDR3 residues: CASSSKLGLDTEAFF. The CDR3 bases are TGTGCCAGTAGTTCCAAGTTAGGACTGGACACTGAAGCTTTCTTT.

This rearrangement joins TRBV18 to TRBJ1-1, with a tentative D call TRBD1 (6 bases). Trimming stripped 7 bases from V and 1 base from J, with 10 bases between. Germline CDR1 KGHSH, CDR2 LQKENI. The CDR3 spans 13 residues. Written as DNA, the CDR3 is TGTGCCAGCTTATCAGGGGAGAACACTGAAGCTTTCTTT. Translation: CASLSGENTEAFF. Variable domain in full (rest from reference TRBV18 and TRBJ1-1): NAGVMQNPRHLVRRRGQEARLRCSPMKGHSHVYWYRQLPEEGLKFMVYLQKENIIDESGMPKERFSAEFPKEGPSILRIQQVVRGDSAAYFCASLSGENTEAFFGQGTRLTVV.

The V gene is TRBV5-6, the J gene TRBJ2-3; 13 nucleotides match TRBD2. After removal of 2 bases from V and 0 bases from J, the junction contained 3 bases not matched to a gene. The CDR3 consists of 17 residues. The germline CDR1 and CDR2 sequences are SGHDT and YYEEEE. The CDR3 spells CASSFGLAGESTDTQYF. CDR3 DNA sequence: TGTGCCAGCAGCTTCGGACTAGCGGGGGAGAGCACAGATACGCAGTATTTT.

The chain couples TRBV30 to TRBJ2-1, with 7 bases identical to TRBD2. The J segment lost 3 bases and the V segment lost 4 bases, leaving 3 bases of the junction unmatched. This CDR3 is 13 amino acids long. Per germline, CDR1 GTSNPN and CDR2 SVGIG (reference sequence). The CDR3 bases are TGTGCCTGGACAAGCGGGGTCTACAATGAGCAGTTCTTC. Translating it yields CAWTSGVYNEQFF.

The genes are TRBV7-6 and TRBJ1-1; 7 bases are shared with TRBD1. CDR3 length equals 16 residues. Germline lookup yields CDR1 SGHVS and CDR2 FNYEAQ. The V gene end was trimmed by 1 base and the J gene end by 4 bases; junction bases not matched to a gene: 9. As DNA, the CDR3 is TGTGCCAGCAGCTTAGGAGGATTCGGGACAGCCACTGAAGCTTTCTTT. Protein sequence: CASSLGGFGTATEAFF. The full variable domain, its missing parts supplied by reference TRBV7-6 and TRBJ1-1, is GAGVSQSPRYKVTKRGQDVALRCDPISGHVSLYWYRQALGQGPEFLTYFNYEAQQDKSGLPNDRFSAERPEGSISTLTIQRTEQRDSAMYRCASSLGGFGTATEAFFGQGTRLTVV.